The following is a TCR beta chain sequence with its context. Its antigen is currently unknown. This entry is derived from a study of T cells in Graves' hyperthyroidism and ophthalmopathy. Authors of the study amplified TCR beta CDR3 regions from RNA transcripts. HTBI primers were used for first-round RT-PCR of the TCR CDR3. MiXCR was run by TCRdb on the multiplex PCR reads, yielding one entry per CDR3 protein. The repertoire holds roughly 630,000 distinct CDR3 sequences, with about 15% as singletons. CDR3 length: 15 amino acids. The germline V gene has CDR1 SQVTM and CDR2 ANQGSEA. V lost 3 bases to trimming and J lost 8 bases; unmatched junction nucleotides: 15. General observations from the study: Ophthalmopathy was separated from stable hyperthyroidism by a 13 V-J model. Expanded thyroid clonotypes (above 0.001) were mostly also found in blood.

Across 18 months, stable Graves' hyperthyroidism was marked by no progression to ophthalmopathy. Clinical symptoms, serum thyroxine and TRAb, thyroid ultrasound and orbital computed tomography together formed the diagnostic basis. The sample consisted of blood. This chain connects TRBV29-1 to TRBJ1-2; 7 positions match TRBD1. The receptor comes from a woman in her 30s with Graves' hyperthyroidism. CDR3: CSVERGGTGVNGYTF. Here the CDR3 DNA reads TGCAGCGTTGAGCGGGGGGGAACAGGGGTAAACGGCTACACCTTC. Variable domain in full (rest from reference TRBV29-1 and TRBJ1-2): SAVISQKPSRDICQRGTSLTIQCQVDSQVTMMFWYRQQPGQSLTLIATANQGSEATYESGFVIDKFPISRPNLTFSTLTVSNMSPEDSSIYLCSVERGGTGVNGYTFGSGTRLTVV.